This TCR beta chain was recovered during a study of a mutant IDH1 vaccine in newly diagnosed glioma. Across the study: Previous treatment comprised radiotherapy, temozolomide, or both, mostly both. General study findings and limits: Top-clonotype changes in peripheral T cells seemed unrelated to pseudoprogression.

Some clones are missing from TCRdb's copy, which holds only in-frame ones; the method was immunoSEQ multiplex PCR. This sample has about 58,000 clones; approximately 79% occur once, and the top ten carry 6% to 7.5%. With respect to this clone: The antigen is unknown.

This CDR3 spans 18 amino acids. Germline CDR1 MNHNS, CDR2 SASEGT. V lost 4 bases to trimming and J lost 2 bases; unmatched junction nucleotides: 15. Time point here: week 5, during vaccination. The study gave 300 ug of mutant IDH1 20-mer peptide per vaccine dose, with topical imiquimod. The V call is TRBV6-1, the J call TRBJ2-3; TRBD2 agrees at 7 bases. The receptor's source is a woman aged 45 to 65 with glioma. The sequences come from PBMCs, collected from a glioma patient whose treatment included an IDH1 peptide vaccine. The chain's CDR3 is CASSGGGTGLILTDTQYF. The CDR3 nucleotides are TGTGCCAGCAGTGGGGGGGGGACCGGCTTGATTCTCACAGATACGCAGTATTTT.